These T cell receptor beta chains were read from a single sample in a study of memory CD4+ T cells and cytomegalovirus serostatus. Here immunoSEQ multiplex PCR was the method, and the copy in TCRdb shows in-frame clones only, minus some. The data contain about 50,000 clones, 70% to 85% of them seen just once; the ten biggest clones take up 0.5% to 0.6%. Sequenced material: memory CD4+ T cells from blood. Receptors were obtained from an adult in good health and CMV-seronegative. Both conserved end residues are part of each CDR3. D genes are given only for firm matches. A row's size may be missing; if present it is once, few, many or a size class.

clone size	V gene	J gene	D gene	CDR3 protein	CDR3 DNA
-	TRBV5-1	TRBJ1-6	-	CASTSLRVGNSPLHF	TGCGCCAGCACCTCTCTTCGGGTTGGAAATTCACCCCTCCACTTT
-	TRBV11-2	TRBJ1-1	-	CASSLAQPGTEAFF	TGTGCCAGCAGCTTAGCCCAACCTGGTACTGAAGCTTTCTTT
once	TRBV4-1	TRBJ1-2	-	CASSQDGGPRGYTF	TGCGCCAGCAGCCAAGATGGGGGACCCCGTGGCTACACCTTC
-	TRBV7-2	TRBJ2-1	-	CASSYGGAVQFF	TGTGCCAGCAGCTACGGCGGCGCCGTGCAGTTCTTC
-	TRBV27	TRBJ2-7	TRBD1	CASRQGIYEQYF	TGTGCCAGTAGACAGGGGATATACGAGCAGTACTTC
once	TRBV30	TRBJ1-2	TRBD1	CAWSRDRGRGGYTF	TGTGCCTGGAGTCGGGACAGGGGGCGGGGTGGCTACACCTTC
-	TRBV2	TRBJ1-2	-	CASSEFEGLGYGYTF	TGTGCCAGCAGTGAGTTCGAGGGGCTTGGCTATGGCTACACCTTC
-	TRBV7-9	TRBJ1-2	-	CASQSGGISGQNYGYTF	TGTGCCAGCCAGTCGGGGGGGATTTCGGGTCAGAACTATGGCTACACCTTC
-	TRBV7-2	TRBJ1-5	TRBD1	CASSLGQGSNQPQHF	TGTGCCAGCAGCTTAGGACAGGGGAGCAATCAGCCCCAGCATTTT
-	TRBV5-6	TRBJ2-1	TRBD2	CASSWRVAGPREQFF	TGTGCCAGCAGCTGGCGGGTAGCGGGGCCCCGTGAGCAGTTCTTC
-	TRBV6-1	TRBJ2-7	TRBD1	CASRVYGQDNYEQYF	TGTGCCAGCAGGGTATACGGACAGGACAACTACGAGCAGTACTTC
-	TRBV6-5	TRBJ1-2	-	CASSPGAAGYTF	TGTGCCAGCAGCCCAGGGGCAGCTGGCTACACCTTC
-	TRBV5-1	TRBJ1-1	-	CASSPGANTEAFF	TGCGCCAGCAGCCCCGGGGCCAACACTGAAGCTTTCTTT
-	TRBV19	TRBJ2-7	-	CASSIAQNYEQYF	TGTGCCAGTAGTATAGCACAGAATTACGAGCAGTACTTC
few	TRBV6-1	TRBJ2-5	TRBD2	CASSGTSGWSQYF	TGTGCCAGCAGTGGGACTAGCGGTTGGTCCCAGTACTTC
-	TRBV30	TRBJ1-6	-	CAWREGNSPLHF	TGTGCCTGGAGAGAGGGAAATTCACCCCTCCACTTT
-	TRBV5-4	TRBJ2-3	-	CASSVSTDTQYF	TGTGCCAGCAGCGTAAGCACAGATACGCAGTATTTT
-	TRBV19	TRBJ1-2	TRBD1	CASSPQRGGAYGYTF	TGTGCCAGTAGTCCGCAAAGAGGGGGCGCCTATGGCTACACCTTC
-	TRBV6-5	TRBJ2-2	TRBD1	CASSQGTGLGGELFF	TGTGCCAGCAGCCAGGGGACAGGGCTTGGCGGGGAGCTGTTTTTT
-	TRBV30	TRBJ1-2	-	CAWSPGPNNYGYTF	TGTGCCTGGAGTCCCGGGCCCAATAACTATGGCTACACCTTC
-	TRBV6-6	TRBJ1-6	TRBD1	CASRRAQGQGNSPLHF	TGTGCCAGCAGACGGGCGCAGGGACAGGGGAATTCACCCCTCCACTTT
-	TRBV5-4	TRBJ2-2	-	CASSLGGRTGELFF	TGTGCCAGCAGCTTGGGGGGCCGGACCGGGGAGCTGTTTTTT
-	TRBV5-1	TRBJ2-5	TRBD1	CASSLSTGGRTETQYF	TGCGCCAGCAGCTTGAGTACAGGGGGTCGGACGGAGACCCAGTACTTC
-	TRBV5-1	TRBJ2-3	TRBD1	CASSFGQGLGDTQYF	TGCGCCAGCAGCTTCGGACAGGGCCTTGGGGATACGCAGTATTTT
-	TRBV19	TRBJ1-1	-	CASSTGTNPMNTEAFF	TGTGCCAGTAGTACCGGGACCAACCCCATGAACACTGAAGCTTTCTTT
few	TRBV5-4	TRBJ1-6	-	CASSLVQGAGNSPLHF	TGTGCCAGCAGCTTGGTTCAGGGAGCAGGTAATTCACCCCTCCACTTT
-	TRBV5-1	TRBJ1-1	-	CASNLGSMNTEAFF	TGCGCCAGCAACTTAGGGAGCATGAACACTGAAGCTTTCTTT
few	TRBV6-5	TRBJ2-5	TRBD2	CASSYSIQRGQETQYF	TGTGCCAGCAGTTACTCAATCCAGCGGGGCCAAGAGACCCAGTACTTC
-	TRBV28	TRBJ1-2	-	CASRVWQGPAYGYTF	TGTGCCAGCAGGGTATGGCAGGGGCCCGCCTATGGCTACACCTTC
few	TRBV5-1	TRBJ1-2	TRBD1	CASSPTGGYGYTF	TGCGCCAGCTCTCCGACAGGGGGCTATGGCTACACCTTC
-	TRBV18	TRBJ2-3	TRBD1	CASSDQGAEDTQYF	TGTGCCAGCTCGGATCAGGGGGCGGAAGATACGCAGTATTTT
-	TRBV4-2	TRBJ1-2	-	CASSQEDRGYTF	TGTGCCAGCAGCCAGGAAGACCGAGGCTACACCTTC
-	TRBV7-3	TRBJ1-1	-	CASSLGGRDTEAFF	TGTGCCAGCAGCCTGGGTGGTAGGGACACTGAAGCTTTCTTT
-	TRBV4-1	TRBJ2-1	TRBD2	CASSHDWTSGATRFF	TGCGCCAGCAGCCACGATTGGACTAGCGGGGCTACTAGGTTCTTC
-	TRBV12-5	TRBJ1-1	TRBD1	CASGLGGQTQRAFF	TGTGCTAGTGGTTTGGGGGGACAGACCCAAAGAGCTTTCTTT
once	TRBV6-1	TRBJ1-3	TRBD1	CASFLQGRNTIYF	TGTGCCAGCTTTTTACAGGGGAGAAACACCATATATTTT
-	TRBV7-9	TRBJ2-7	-	CASSPGDVQPRQYF	TGTGCCAGCAGCCCCGGGGACGTGCAACCCCGGCAGTACTTC
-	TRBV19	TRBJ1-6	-	CASSLGGFDNSPLHF	TGTGCCAGTAGTTTGGGGGGCTTCGATAATTCACCCCTCCACTTT
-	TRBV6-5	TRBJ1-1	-	CASSSHLNLGKAFF	TGTGCCAGCAGTTCCCATCTAAACTTGGGGAAAGCTTTCTTT
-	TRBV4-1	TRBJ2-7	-	CASSQTQGTQYEQYF	TGCGCCAGCAGCCAAACCCAAGGGACTCAATACGAGCAGTACTTC
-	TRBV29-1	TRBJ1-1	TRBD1	CSGNRGMNTEAFF	TGCAGCGGTAACAGGGGGATGAACACTGAAGCTTTCTTT
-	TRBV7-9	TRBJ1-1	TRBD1	CASSFRDRGLTEAFF	TGTGCCAGCAGCTTTCGGGACAGGGGATTGACTGAAGCTTTCTTT
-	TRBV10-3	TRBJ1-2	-	CAIMEDVTYGYTF	TGTGCCATCATGGAGGACGTGACCTATGGCTACACCTTC
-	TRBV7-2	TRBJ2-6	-	CASSLDTGANVLTF	TGTGCCAGCAGCTTAGATACAGGGGCCAACGTCCTGACTTTC
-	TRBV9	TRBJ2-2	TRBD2	CASSVSRGLNTGELFF	TGTGCCAGCAGCGTATCGCGGGGGTTGAACACCGGGGAGCTGTTTTTT
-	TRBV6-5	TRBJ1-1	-	CASSFQNAEAFF	TGTGCCAGCAGTTTCCAGAACGCTGAAGCTTTCTTT
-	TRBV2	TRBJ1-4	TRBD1	CASRRTGGLPGTNEKLFF	TGTGCCAGCAGGAGGACAGGGGGCCTTCCTGGAACTAATGAAAAACTGTTTTTT
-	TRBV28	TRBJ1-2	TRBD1	CASSLPGQGIRTF	TGTGCCAGCAGTTTACCGGGACAGGGGATTCGCACCTTC
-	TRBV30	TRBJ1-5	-	CAWSVGAIQPQHF	TGTGCCTGGAGTGTGGGTGCGATACAGCCCCAGCATTTT
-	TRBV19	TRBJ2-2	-	CATTKGPNTGELFF	TGTGCCACTACGAAGGGGCCCAACACCGGGGAGCTGTTTTTT
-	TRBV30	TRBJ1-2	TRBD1	CAWSVRQGARYGYTF	TGTGCCTGGAGTGTACGACAGGGGGCGAGATATGGCTACACCTTC
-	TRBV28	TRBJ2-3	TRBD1	CASSASGQGGYTDTQYF	TGTGCCAGCAGTGCCTCTGGACAGGGAGGCTACACAGATACGCAGTATTTT
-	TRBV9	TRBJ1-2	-	CASSVGQDGYGYTF	TGTGCCAGCAGCGTAGGACAGGATGGTTATGGCTACACCTTC
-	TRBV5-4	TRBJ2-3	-	CASSSLNSATDTQYF	TGTGCCAGCAGCTCGCTGAATTCTGCCACAGATACGCAGTATTTT
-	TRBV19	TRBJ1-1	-	CASRGQSNTEAFF	TGTGCCAGCCGGGGACAATCGAACACTGAAGCTTTCTTT
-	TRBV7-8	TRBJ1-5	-	CASSLSPEKGQPQHF	TGTGCCAGCAGCTTATCTCCCGAGAAAGGTCAGCCCCAGCATTTT